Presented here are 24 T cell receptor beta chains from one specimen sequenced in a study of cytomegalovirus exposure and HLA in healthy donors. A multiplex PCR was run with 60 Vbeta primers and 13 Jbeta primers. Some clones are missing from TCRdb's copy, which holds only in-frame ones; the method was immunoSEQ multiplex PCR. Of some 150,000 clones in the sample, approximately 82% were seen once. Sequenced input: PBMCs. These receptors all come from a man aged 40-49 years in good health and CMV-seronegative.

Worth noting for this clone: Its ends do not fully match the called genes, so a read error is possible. The CDR3 loop reads CSSSLGSTGELFF. The CDR3 DNA is TGTTCCAGCAGCTTGGGCTCCACCGGGGAGCTGTTTTTT. V usage is TRBV7-9 and J usage is TRBJ2-2; the D is unclear. Looked up from germline, CDR1 is SEHNR and CDR2 is FQNEAQ (reference sequence). This CDR3 comprises 13 residues.

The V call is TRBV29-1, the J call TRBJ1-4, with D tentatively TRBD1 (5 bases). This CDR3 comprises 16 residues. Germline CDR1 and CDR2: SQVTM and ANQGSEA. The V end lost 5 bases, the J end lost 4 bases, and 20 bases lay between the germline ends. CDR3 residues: CSVLDGSGRINEKLFF. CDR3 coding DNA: TGCAGCGTTCTGGACGGGTCAGGGAGGATTAATGAAAAACTGTTTTTT.

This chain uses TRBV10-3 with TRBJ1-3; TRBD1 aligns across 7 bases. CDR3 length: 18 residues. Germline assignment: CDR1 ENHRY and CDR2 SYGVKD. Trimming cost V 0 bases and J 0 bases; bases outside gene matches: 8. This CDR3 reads CAISESLGQSFSGNTIYF. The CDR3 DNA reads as TGTGCCATCAGTGAGTCGTTGGGACAGTCCTTCTCTGGAAACACCATATATTTT.

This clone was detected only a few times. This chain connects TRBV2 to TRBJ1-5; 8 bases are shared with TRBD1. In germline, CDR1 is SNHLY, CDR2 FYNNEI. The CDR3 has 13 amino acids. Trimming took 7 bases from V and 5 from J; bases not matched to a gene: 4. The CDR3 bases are TGTGCCAGCACCCCGGACAGGGATCAGCCCCAGCATTTT. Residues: CASTPDRDQPQHF.

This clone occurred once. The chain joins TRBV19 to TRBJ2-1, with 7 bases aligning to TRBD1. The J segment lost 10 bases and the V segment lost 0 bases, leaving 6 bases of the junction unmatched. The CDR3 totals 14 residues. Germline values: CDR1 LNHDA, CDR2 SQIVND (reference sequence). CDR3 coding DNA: TGTGCCAGTAGTATAGAAGACAGGGATAGGGAGCAGTTCTTC. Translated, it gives CASSIEDRDREQFF.

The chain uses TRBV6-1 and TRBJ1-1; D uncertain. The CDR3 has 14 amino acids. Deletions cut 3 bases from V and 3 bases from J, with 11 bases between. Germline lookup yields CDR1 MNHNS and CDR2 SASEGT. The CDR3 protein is CASSESGVHTEAFF. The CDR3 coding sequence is TGTGCCAGCAGTGAGTCCGGTGTCCACACTGAAGCTTTCTTT.

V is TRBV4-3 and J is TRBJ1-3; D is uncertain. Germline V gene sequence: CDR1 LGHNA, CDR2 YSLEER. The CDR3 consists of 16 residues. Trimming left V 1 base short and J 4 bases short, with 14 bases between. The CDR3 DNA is TGCGCCAGCAGCCAAGGACCGGGTTTCGGAGGAAACACCATATATTTT. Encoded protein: CASSQGPGFGGNTIYF.

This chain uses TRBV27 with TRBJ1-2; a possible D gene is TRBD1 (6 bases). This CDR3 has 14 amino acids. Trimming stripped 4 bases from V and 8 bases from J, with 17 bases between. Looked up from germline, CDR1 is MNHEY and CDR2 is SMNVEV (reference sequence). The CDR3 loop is CASSSPQGLGGYTF. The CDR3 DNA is TGTGCCAGCAGTTCACCCCAGGGGTTAGGGGGCTACACCTTC.

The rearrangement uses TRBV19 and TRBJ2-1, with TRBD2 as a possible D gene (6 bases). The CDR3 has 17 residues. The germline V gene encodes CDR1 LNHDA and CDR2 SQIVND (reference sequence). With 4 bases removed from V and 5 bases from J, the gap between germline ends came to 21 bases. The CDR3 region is CASSSPSRAGGNNEQFF. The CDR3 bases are TGTGCCAGTAGTAGCCCGTCCCGGGCCGGCGGGAACAATGAGCAGTTCTTC.

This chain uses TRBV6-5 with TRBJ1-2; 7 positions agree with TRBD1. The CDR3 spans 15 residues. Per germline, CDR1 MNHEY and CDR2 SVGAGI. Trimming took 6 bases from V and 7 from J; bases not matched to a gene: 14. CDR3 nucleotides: TGTGCCAGCAGCCCAGGGGACAGTCTCCTCGGTGGCTACACCTTC. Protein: CASSPGDSLLGGYTF.

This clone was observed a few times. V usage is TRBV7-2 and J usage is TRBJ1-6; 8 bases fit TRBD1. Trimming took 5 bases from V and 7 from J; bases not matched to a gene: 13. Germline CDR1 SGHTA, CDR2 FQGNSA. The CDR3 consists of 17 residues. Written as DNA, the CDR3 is TGTGCCAGCAGCCGTAACAGGGGGGTAGTAGAGAATTCACCCCTCCACTTT. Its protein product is CASSRNRGVVENSPLHF.

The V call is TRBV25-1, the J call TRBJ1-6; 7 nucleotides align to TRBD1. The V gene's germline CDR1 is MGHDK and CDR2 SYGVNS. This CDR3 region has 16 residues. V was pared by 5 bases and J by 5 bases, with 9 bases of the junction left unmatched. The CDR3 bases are TGTGCCAGCAGTCCAATCACAGGGGATAATAATTCACCCCTCCACTTT. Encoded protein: CASSPITGDNNSPLHF.

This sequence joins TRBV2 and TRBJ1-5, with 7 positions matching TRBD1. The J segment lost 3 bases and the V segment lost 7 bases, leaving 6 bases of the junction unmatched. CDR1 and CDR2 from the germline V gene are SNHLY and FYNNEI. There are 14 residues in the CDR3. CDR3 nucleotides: TGTGCCAGCAATATACAGGGGAACAATCAGCCCCAGCATTTT. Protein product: CASNIQGNNQPQHF.

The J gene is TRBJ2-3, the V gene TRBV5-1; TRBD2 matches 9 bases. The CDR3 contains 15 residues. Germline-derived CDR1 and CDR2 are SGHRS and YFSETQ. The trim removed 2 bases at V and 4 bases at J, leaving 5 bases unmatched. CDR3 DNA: TGCGCCAGCAGCTTACTAGCGGGTTCCTCAGATACGCAGTATTTT. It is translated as CASSLLAGSSDTQYF.

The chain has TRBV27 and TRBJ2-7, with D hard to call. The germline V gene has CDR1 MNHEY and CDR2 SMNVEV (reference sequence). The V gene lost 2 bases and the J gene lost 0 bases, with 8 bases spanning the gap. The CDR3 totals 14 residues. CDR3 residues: CASSLGDSSYEQYF. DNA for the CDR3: TGTGCCAGCAGTTTAGGAGATTCCTCCTACGAGCAGTACTTC.

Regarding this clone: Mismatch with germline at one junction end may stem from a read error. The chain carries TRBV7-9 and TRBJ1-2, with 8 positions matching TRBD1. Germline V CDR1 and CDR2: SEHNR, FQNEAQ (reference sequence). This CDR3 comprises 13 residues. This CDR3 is CSSVDRGNYGYTF. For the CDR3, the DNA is TGTTCCAGCGTAGACAGGGGTAACTATGGCTACACCTTC.

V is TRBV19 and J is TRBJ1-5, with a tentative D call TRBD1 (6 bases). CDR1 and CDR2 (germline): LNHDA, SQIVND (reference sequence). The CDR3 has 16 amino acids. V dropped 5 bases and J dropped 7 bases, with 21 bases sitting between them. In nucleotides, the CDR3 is TGTGCCAGTAGTCGATCTCTCACAGGGTTCAGCCAGCCCCAGCATTTT. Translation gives CASSRSLTGFSQPQHF.

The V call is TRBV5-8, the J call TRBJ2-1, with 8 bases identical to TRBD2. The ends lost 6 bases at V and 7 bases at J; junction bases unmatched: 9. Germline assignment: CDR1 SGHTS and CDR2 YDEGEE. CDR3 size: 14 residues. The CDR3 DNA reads TGTGCCAGCACCTCACGGGAGGGATTTAATGAGCAGTTCTTC. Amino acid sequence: CASTSREGFNEQFF.

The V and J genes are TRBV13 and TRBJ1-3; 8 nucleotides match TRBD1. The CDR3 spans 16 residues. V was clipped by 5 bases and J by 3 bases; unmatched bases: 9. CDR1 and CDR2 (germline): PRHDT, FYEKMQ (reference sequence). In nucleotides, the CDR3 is TGTGCCAGCAGCCGAACTTCAGGGGGCTATGGAAACACCATATATTTT. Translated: CASSRTSGGYGNTIYF.

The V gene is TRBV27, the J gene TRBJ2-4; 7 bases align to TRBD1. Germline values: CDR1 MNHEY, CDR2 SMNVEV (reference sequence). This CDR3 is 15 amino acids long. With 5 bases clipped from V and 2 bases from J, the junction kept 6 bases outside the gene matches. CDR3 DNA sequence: TGTGCCAGCAGTCCAGGGGGTATGTCCAAAAACATTCAGTACTTC. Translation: CASSPGGMSKNIQYF.

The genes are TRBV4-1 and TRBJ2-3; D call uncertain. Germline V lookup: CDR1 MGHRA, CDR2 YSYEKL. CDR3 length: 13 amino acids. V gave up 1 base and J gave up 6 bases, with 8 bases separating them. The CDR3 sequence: CASSQATLDTQYF. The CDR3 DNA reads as TGCGCCAGCAGCCAAGCGACTTTGGATACGCAGTATTTT.

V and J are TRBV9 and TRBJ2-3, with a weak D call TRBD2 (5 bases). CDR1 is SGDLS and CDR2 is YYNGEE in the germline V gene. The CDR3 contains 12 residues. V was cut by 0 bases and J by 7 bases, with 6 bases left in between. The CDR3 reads CASSVGRNTQYF. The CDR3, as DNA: TGTGCCAGCAGCGTAGGGAGGAATACGCAGTATTTT.

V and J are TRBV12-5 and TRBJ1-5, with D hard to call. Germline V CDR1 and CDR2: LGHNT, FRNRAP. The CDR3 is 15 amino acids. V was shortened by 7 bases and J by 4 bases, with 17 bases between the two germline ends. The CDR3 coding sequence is TGTGCTAGTGCTGAGGGTGGATTTGGGAATCAGCCCCAGCATTTT. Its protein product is CASAEGGFGNQPQHF.

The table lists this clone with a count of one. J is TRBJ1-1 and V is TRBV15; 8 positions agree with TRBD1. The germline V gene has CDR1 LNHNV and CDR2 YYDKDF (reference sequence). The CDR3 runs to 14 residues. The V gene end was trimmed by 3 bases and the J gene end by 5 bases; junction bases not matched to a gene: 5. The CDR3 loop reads CATSRDREGTEAFF. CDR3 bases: TGTGCCACCAGCAGGGACAGGGAAGGGACTGAAGCTTTCTTT.